Listed here are 18 T cell receptor beta chains from one sample, sequenced in a study of Graves' ophthalmopathy and Graves' hyperthyroidism. The TCR beta CDR3 regions underwent amplification from RNA transcripts. RT-PCR with HTBI primers came first, then second-round multiplex PCR. TCRdb called the multiplex PCR reads again in MiXCR, with one record for every CDR3 protein. This repertoire shows some 210,000 distinct CDR3 sequences, 25% to 30% found once; its top ten account for approximately 8.2%. What was sequenced was peripheral blood. These receptors originate from a man aged 45-65 years with Graves' ophthalmopathy.

This clonotype was observed many times. V usage is TRBV12-3 or TRBV12-4 and J usage is TRBJ2-7; 7 nucleotides match TRBD1. V trimming: 6 bases; J trimming: 2 bases; junction bases outside the gene matches: 4. This CDR3 is built from 13 residues. This CDR3 is CASRVTGTYEQYF. CDR3 coding DNA: TGTGCCAGCAGAGTGACAGGGACCTACGAGCAGTACTTC.

V gene TRBV19 combines with J gene TRBJ2-7; D possibly corresponds to TRBD2 (5 bases). Germline CDR1 is LNHDA and CDR2 is SQIVND (reference sequence). V lost 2 bases and J lost 7, with 12 bases in between. This CDR3 has 13 residues. This chain's CDR3 is CASSILGSGEQYF. As DNA, the CDR3 is TGTGCCAGTAGTATACTGGGTTCGGGGGAGCAGTACTTC.

The rearrangement joins TRBV28 to TRBJ1-2; D perhaps matches TRBD1 (5 bases). This CDR3 has 14 amino acids. CDR1 is MDHEN, CDR2 SYDVKM, per germline. Trimming removed 8 bases at V and 0 bases at J, with 13 bases between. Written as DNA, the CDR3 is TGTGCCAGCGGCTCGACAGCCACTAACTATGGCTACACCTTC. Translation: CASGSTATNYGYTF.

The gene calls are TRBV27 and TRBJ2-6; 8 nucleotides agree with TRBD2. V lost 2 bases to trimming and J lost 0 bases; unmatched junction nucleotides: 3. Per germline, CDR1 MNHEY and CDR2 SMNVEV (reference sequence). There are 17 residues in the CDR3. The CDR3 DNA reads TGTGCCAGCAGTTTAAGGCTAGCGGGCTCTGGGGCCAACGTCCTGACTTTC. Translated, it gives CASSLRLAGSGANVLTF.

The sample holds a few counts of this clonotype. The chain joins TRBV7-2 to TRBJ2-5; tentatively, D is TRBD1 (5 bases). The V end was cut by 1 base, the J end by 5 bases, with 11 bases between. There are 14 residues in the CDR3. Per the germline V gene, CDR1 is SGHTA and CDR2 is FQGNSA. CDR3 protein: CASSLGAGWETQYF. The CDR3 bases are TGTGCCAGCAGCTTAGGCGCAGGGTGGGAGACCCAGTACTTC.

The CDR3 reads CASSRTRDTPGGEQYF. DNA for the CDR3: TGTGCCAGCAGCCGTACCCGGGACACTCCTGGGGGCGAGCAGTACTTC. The chain employs TRBV6-4 and TRBJ2-7; D perhaps matches TRBD1 (6 bases). Deletions cut 6 bases from V and 6 bases from J, with 24 bases between. The CDR3 sequence is 16 residues long. Germline CDR1 and CDR2: MRHNA and SNTAGT.

The chain joins TRBV20-1 to TRBJ1-5; 8 bases align to TRBD1. This CDR3 has 14 amino acids. Germline CDR1 and CDR2: DFQATT and SNEGSKA (reference sequence). V shed 6 bases and J 2 bases; nucleotides not matched to a gene: 6. The CDR3 region is CSAPLTGGNQPQHF. In DNA, the CDR3 is TGCAGTGCCCCGCTGACAGGGGGCAATCAGCCCCAGCATTTT.

A single count supports this clonotype. The chain employs TRBV6-2 or TRBV6-3 and TRBJ1-1, with 10 bases matching TRBD1. Germline V gene data show CDR1 as MNHEY and CDR2 as SVGEGT. This CDR3 is built from 18 residues. V lost 6 bases to trimming and J lost 4 bases; unmatched junction nucleotides: 17. The CDR3 here is CASSLDDRGLVSGTEAFF. The CDR3 DNA reads as TGTGCCAGCAGCCTAGACGACAGGGGGCTCGTGTCGGGCACTGAAGCTTTCTTT.

This clonotype was counted at least ten times. This chain connects TRBV7-6 to TRBJ1-2, with D possibly TRBD1 on 6 matching bases. With 6 bases removed from V and 2 bases from J, the gap between germline ends came to 19 bases. This CDR3 has 16 residues. Germline assignment: CDR1 SGHVS and CDR2 FNYEAQ. CDR3 nucleotides: TGTGCCAGCAGTCGTGGCGGGGGGCCCGACAACTATGGCTACACCTTC. Its protein product is CASSRGGGPDNYGYTF.

This clonotype was counted ten times or more. CDR3 region: CASSPGQGGTEAFF. The CDR3 nucleotides read TGCGCCAGCAGCCCCGGACAGGGAGGAACTGAAGCTTTCTTT. This rearrangement joins TRBV5-1 to TRBJ1-1; 8 bases are a match to TRBD1. There are 14 residues in the CDR3. From germline, CDR1 is SGHRS and CDR2 YFSETQ. V dropped 4 bases and J dropped 5; count of bases not matched to a gene: 7.

This clonotype occurred many times. The rearrangement uses TRBV6-2 or TRBV6-3 and TRBJ1-5; 8 bases map to TRBD1. The ends lost 6 bases at V and 7 bases at J; junction bases unmatched: 14. This CDR3 is 16 amino acids long. Germline V lookup: CDR1 MNHEY, CDR2 SVGEGT. The DNA of the CDR3 is TGTGCCAGCAGCTCCGCCTCCGGGACAGGACTCCAGCCCCAGCATTTT. This translates into CASSSASGTGLQPQHF.

This clonotype was observed at least ten times. The rearrangement joins TRBV28 to TRBJ2-7; D is tentatively TRBD1 or TRBD2 (5 bases each). Germline lookup yields CDR1 MDHEN and CDR2 SYDVKM. The CDR3 runs to 15 residues. Trimming cost V 5 bases and J 3 bases, with 17 bases left between them. The CDR3 loop reads CASSLLGVRDYEQYF. CDR3 DNA sequence: TGTGCCAGCAGTCTACTCGGGGTCAGGGACTACGAGCAGTACTTC.

This clonotype was observed many times. The chain joins TRBV27 to TRBJ2-7, with D possibly TRBD1 on 6 matching bases. CDR3 length equals 13 residues. Trimming took off 2 bases at V and 2 bases at J, with 7 bases between the two ends. Germline V gives CDR1 MNHEY, CDR2 SMNVEV (reference sequence). The CDR3 DNA sequence: TGTGCCAGCAGTTTACGACAGGCCTACGAGCAGTACTTC. Its protein product is CASSLRQAYEQYF.

Ten or more counts support this clonotype. CDR3 loop: CASSFGRIANTEAFF. The CDR3 DNA reads as TGCGCCAGCAGCTTCGGGAGGATCGCGAACACTGAAGCTTTCTTT. V gene TRBV5-1 combines with J gene TRBJ1-1; no firm D call. The germline V gene encodes CDR1 SGHRS and CDR2 YFSETQ. Deletions cut 2 bases from V and 1 base from J, with 12 bases between. The CDR3 covers 15 residues.

The gene calls are TRBV5-1 and TRBJ1-6, with D uncertain. V lost 4 bases and J lost 0, with 17 bases in between. Germline CDR1 and CDR2: SGHRS and YFSETQ. This CDR3 comprises 18 residues. The CDR3 is CASSRRSPNGSYNSPLHF. The CDR3, as DNA: TGCGCCAGCAGCAGGCGCTCCCCGAATGGCTCCTATAATTCACCCCTCCACTTT. Together with reference TRBV5-1 and TRBJ1-6, the CDR3 gives the full variable domain: KAGVTQTPRYLIKTRGQQVTLSCSPISGHRSVSWYQQTPGQGLQFLFEYFSETQRNKGNFPGRFSGRQFSNSRSEMNVSTLELGDSALYLCASSRRSPNGSYNSPLHFGNGTRLTVT.

The sample holds many counts of this clonotype. This sequence joins TRBV19 and TRBJ1-1; D may be TRBD1 (5 bases). The CDR3 sequence is 16 residues long. Trimming removed 10 bases at V and 4 bases at J, with 25 bases between. Germline V gene lookup returns CDR1 LNHDA and CDR2 SQIVND (reference sequence). The CDR3: CAIDPGRVDRSTEAFF. As DNA, the CDR3 is TGTGCCATTGACCCCGGCAGGGTGGATCGCAGCACTGAAGCTTTCTTT.

V gene TRBV29-1 combines with J gene TRBJ1-2; D not certain. Germline CDR1 reads SQVTM; CDR2 reads ANQGSEA. CDR3 length: 10 residues. The V end was cut by 3 bases, the J end by 9 bases, with 8 bases between. DNA for the CDR3: TGCAGCGTTGATCAGGATCGCTACACCTTC. Translation gives CSVDQDRYTF.

The chain uses TRBV28 and TRBJ1-2; 7 bases are shared with TRBD1. The CDR3 is 13 residues long. The germline V gene has CDR1 MDHEN and CDR2 SYDVKM. V trimming: 5 bases; J trimming: 8 bases; junction bases outside the gene matches: 8. The CDR3 sequence is CASSPSTGLGYTF. In nucleotides, the CDR3 is TGTGCCAGCAGTCCCTCGACAGGGCTAGGCTACACCTTC.